This T cell receptor (beta chain) was sequenced during a study of CD8 T cells in ankylosing spondylitis. General study results and limits: Clones tied to disease were said to be significantly enriched in matched ankylosing spondylitis synovial fluid. The authors found the disease-linked clones to be CD8+ and relatively rare in peripheral blood. Earlier work had already found some motif variants in reactive arthritis synovial fluid and blood.

This clonotype was detected many times. Its antigen is not identified. Researchers built TCR beta libraries using quantitative 5'-RACE with molecular barcodes. MiXCR, run by TCRdb on the 5' RACE reads, gives a single entry per CDR3 protein. Of more than 150,000 distinct CDR3 sequences listed, roughly 13% are singletons. Germline CDR1 reads SGHRS; CDR2 reads YFSETQ. V was cut by 0 bases and J by 11 bases, with 15 bases left in between. CDR3 length: 13 amino acids. This TCR was sampled from a female donor with ankylosing spondylitis or in good health (not recorded which). Sequenced material: blood, either unsorted or a sorted T cell fraction (not recorded which). The chain recombines TRBV5-1 with TRBJ2-7, with D perhaps given as TRBD1 or TRBD2 (5 bases each). This CDR3 reads CASSLVVRDQEYF. CDR3 nucleotides: TGCGCCAGCAGCTTGGTTGTACGGGACCAGGAGTACTTC.